The rows below give T cell receptor beta chains drawn from one sample of a study of graft-versus-host responses after intestinal transplantation. No antigen has been assigned to these receptors. The repertoire was sequenced with immunoSEQ multiplex PCR; TCRdb's copy has only in-frame clones and lacks some. The sample lists 98,000 or so clones, over 75% occurring once. The material was unstimulated CD4+ T cells sorted from spleen or lymph node cells, obtained before intestinal transplant. Receptor source: a human donor who received an intestinal transplant. Both conserved end residues are part of each CDR3. A D gene is named only where the DNA matches it firmly. Only some rows state a clone size, as once, few, many or a class for expanded clones.

d_call: -
j_call: TRBJ1-4
v_call: TRBV5-1
clone_size: -
cdr3_aa: CASSLGTKTSEKLFF
cdr3_nt: TGCGCCAGCAGCTTGGGGACAAAGACGAGTGAAAAACTGTTTTTT

d_call: TRBD1
j_call: TRBJ1-6
v_call: TRBV9
clone_size: -
cdr3_aa: CASSVGQGFSPLHF
cdr3_nt: TGTGCCAGCAGCGTGGGACAGGGGTTTTCACCCCTCCACTTT

d_call: TRBD2
j_call: TRBJ2-2
v_call: TRBV7-3
clone_size: -
cdr3_aa: CASSLGTSGRAVPGRTGELFF
cdr3_nt: TGTGCCAGCAGCTTAGGGACTAGCGGGAGGGCCGTCCCCGGTAGGACCGGGGAGCTGTTTTTT

d_call: -
j_call: TRBJ1-1
v_call: TRBV6-5
clone_size: -
cdr3_aa: CASSEGAFF
cdr3_nt: TGTGCCAGCAGTGAAGGAGCTTTCTTT

d_call: -
j_call: TRBJ2-1
v_call: TRBV2
clone_size: -
cdr3_aa: CASSQGLKRVEQFF
cdr3_nt: TGTGCCAGCAGCCAGGGACTGAAACGCGTAGAGCAGTTCTTC

d_call: TRBD1
j_call: TRBJ1-2
v_call: TRBV19
clone_size: -
cdr3_aa: CASSVDRPFGYTF
cdr3_nt: TGTGCCAGTAGTGTGGACAGGCCATTTGGCTACACCTTC

d_call: TRBD2
j_call: TRBJ2-1
v_call: TRBV30
clone_size: -
cdr3_aa: CAWRRLAPYNEQFF
cdr3_nt: TGTGCCTGGAGGCGACTAGCGCCCTACAATGAGCAGTTCTTC

d_call: -
j_call: TRBJ1-2
v_call: TRBV28
clone_size: -
cdr3_aa: CASSSRHTIGHGYTF
cdr3_nt: TGTGCCAGCAGTTCAAGACATACCATTGGGCATGGCTACACCTTC

d_call: -
j_call: TRBJ1-1
v_call: TRBV30
clone_size: -
cdr3_aa: CAWCGQPSSEAFF
cdr3_nt: TGTGCCTGGTGTGGGCAGCCATCAAGTGAAGCTTTCTTT

d_call: -
j_call: TRBJ2-1
v_call: TRBV2
clone_size: -
cdr3_aa: CATRGGFRLHEQFF
cdr3_nt: TGTGCCACCAGGGGGGGGTTTCGGTTACATGAGCAGTTCTTC

d_call: -
j_call: TRBJ2-1
v_call: TRBV5-1
clone_size: -
cdr3_aa: CASSLGGGYNEQFF
cdr3_nt: TGCGCCAGCAGCTTGGGTGGGGGCTACAATGAGCAGTTCTTC

d_call: -
j_call: TRBJ1-1
v_call: TRBV2
clone_size: -
cdr3_aa: CASSEAGETTEAFF
cdr3_nt: TGTGCCAGCAGTGAAGCAGGAGAGACCACTGAAGCTTTCTTT

d_call: -
j_call: TRBJ2-3
v_call: TRBV7-2
clone_size: few
cdr3_aa: CASSQTRLADTQYF
cdr3_nt: TGTGCCAGCAGCCAGACTCGCTTGGCAGATACGCAGTATTTT

d_call: -
j_call: TRBJ1-4
v_call: TRBV28
clone_size: -
cdr3_aa: CASSPLTAFNEKLFF
cdr3_nt: TGTGCCAGCAGCCCCCTAACGGCTTTTAATGAAAAACTGTTTTTT

d_call: -
j_call: TRBJ1-4
v_call: TRBV5-1
clone_size: -
cdr3_aa: CASRRGEQAISTNEKLFF
cdr3_nt: TGCGCCAGCAGAAGGGGCGAGCAGGCGATCTCAACTAATGAAAAACTGTTTTTT

d_call: TRBD2
j_call: TRBJ2-1
v_call: TRBV2
clone_size: -
cdr3_aa: CASSEGLALNEQFF
cdr3_nt: TGTGCCAGCAGTGAGGGACTAGCGCTCAATGAGCAGTTCTTC

d_call: -
j_call: TRBJ1-5
v_call: TRBV21-1
clone_size: -
cdr3_aa: CASSKEIGRGQPQHF
cdr3_nt: TGTGCCAGCAGCAAAGAGATAGGGAGGGGTCAGCCCCAGCATTTT

d_call: -
j_call: TRBJ2-5
v_call: TRBV11-1
clone_size: -
cdr3_aa: CASSLRRGQETQYF
cdr3_nt: TGTGCCAGCAGCTTAAGACGGGGTCAAGAGACCCAGTACTTC

d_call: TRBD2
j_call: TRBJ2-2
v_call: TRBV5-1
clone_size: -
cdr3_aa: CASSFTSGSTGELFF
cdr3_nt: TGCGCCAGCAGCTTCACTAGCGGGAGTACCGGGGAGCTGTTTTTT

d_call: TRBD1
j_call: TRBJ1-1
v_call: TRBV6-4
clone_size: -
cdr3_aa: CASSATGTTEAFF
cdr3_nt: TGTGCCAGCAGTGCGACAGGGACCACTGAAGCTTTCTTT

d_call: -
j_call: TRBJ2-1
v_call: TRBV5-1
clone_size: once
cdr3_aa: CASSLELGGTVNEQFF
cdr3_nt: TGCGCCAGCAGCTTGGAGCTGGGGGGCACGGTCAATGAGCAGTTCTTC

d_call: -
j_call: TRBJ1-6
v_call: TRBV11-2
clone_size: -
cdr3_aa: CASSLARYGSSYNSPLHF
cdr3_nt: TGTGCCAGCAGCTTAGCGCGGTACGGGAGCTCCTATAATTCACCCCTCCACTTT

d_call: -
j_call: TRBJ1-4
v_call: TRBV9
clone_size: few
cdr3_aa: CASSSHGGWDEKLFF
cdr3_nt: TGTGCCAGCAGCTCCCACGGCGGATGGGATGAAAAACTGTTTTTT

d_call: -
j_call: TRBJ1-5
v_call: TRBV6-6
clone_size: -
cdr3_aa: CASHHPGGGNQPQHF
cdr3_nt: TGTGCCAGCCATCACCCGGGGGGGGGCAATCAGCCCCAGCATTTT

d_call: -
j_call: TRBJ1-2
v_call: TRBV7-3
clone_size: -
cdr3_aa: CASSPTGGGVGGYTF
cdr3_nt: TGTGCCAGCAGCCCCACGGGGGGGGGTGTTGGTGGCTACACCTTC

d_call: -
j_call: TRBJ1-5
v_call: TRBV6-5
clone_size: once
cdr3_aa: CASSRTVSNQPQHF
cdr3_nt: TGTGCCAGCAGCAGGACGGTTAGCAATCAGCCCCAGCATTTT

d_call: TRBD2
j_call: TRBJ2-3
v_call: TRBV5-4
clone_size: few
cdr3_aa: CASSQGTSTARDTQYF
cdr3_nt: TGTGCCAGCAGCCAAGGGACTAGCACGGCCCGTGATACGCAGTATTTT

d_call: TRBD1
j_call: TRBJ2-3
v_call: TRBV5-5
clone_size: few
cdr3_aa: CASRGLGQGTDTQYF
cdr3_nt: TGTGCCAGCAGGGGCCTTGGACAGGGCACAGATACGCAGTATTTT